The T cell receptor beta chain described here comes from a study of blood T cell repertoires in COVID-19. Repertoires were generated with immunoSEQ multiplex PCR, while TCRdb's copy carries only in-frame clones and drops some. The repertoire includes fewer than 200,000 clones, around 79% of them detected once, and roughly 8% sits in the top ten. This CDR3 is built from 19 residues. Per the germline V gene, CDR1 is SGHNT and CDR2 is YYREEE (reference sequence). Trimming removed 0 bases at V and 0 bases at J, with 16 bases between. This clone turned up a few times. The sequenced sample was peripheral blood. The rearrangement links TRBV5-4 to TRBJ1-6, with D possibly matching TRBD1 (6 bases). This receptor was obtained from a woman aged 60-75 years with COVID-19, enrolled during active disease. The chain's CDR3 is CASSLDGTWGSSYNSPLHF. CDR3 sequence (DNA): TGTGCCAGCAGCTTGGATGGGACATGGGGGAGCTCCTATAATTCACCCCTCCACTTT.